Sequencing of this T cell receptor (beta chain) was carried out in a study of T cells expressing NK-cell markers. Study overall: HCMV serostatus: most of the eight sequenced donors positive, one negative. Study-level findings and limits: Dominant NKG2C+ clonotypes made up about 1.0-7.0% of CD8+ T cells in roughly six donors.

TCRdb re-called the 5' RACE reads and catalogs CDR3 proteins one per entry, DNA excluded. This sample's clone table lists approximately 550,000 distinct CDR3 sequences. This CDR3 contains 16 residues. In germline, CDR1 is SGHTA, CDR2 FQGTGA. For this clonotype: No antigen is known for it.

This sequence originates from a man in his late teens or twenties in good health. Sequences were obtained from blood T cells: a sorted CD56 or NKG2C T cell subset, CD4+ or CD8+ T cells, or bulk PBMC T cells (not recorded which). The chain combines TRBV7-3 with TRBJ2-3; the TRBD1 assignment by TCRdb is unverifiable without DNA. The CDR3 here is CASSVSQGIGTDTQYF. The full variable domain, with the rest looked up from reference TRBV7-3 and TRBJ2-3, is GAGVSQTPSNKVTEKGKYVELRCDPISGHTALYWYRQSLGQGPEFLIYFQGTGAADDSGLPNDRFFAVRPEGSVSTLKIQRTERGDSAVYLCASSVSQGIGTDTQYFGPGTRLTVL.